The text below deals with one T cell receptor (beta chain). Germline CDR1 reads SGHKS; CDR2 reads YYEKEE (reference sequence). This CDR3 is built from 17 residues. The J segment lost 0 bases and the V segment lost 3 bases, leaving 6 bases of the junction unmatched. This entry belongs to a study of blood T cell repertoires in COVID-19. The overall study: PBMCs, B-cell-depleted T cells, or T cells were the source of the cDNA or gDNA that made up the material.

The repertoire was sequenced with immunoSEQ multiplex PCR; TCRdb's copy has only in-frame clones and lacks some. The sample contains 200,000 or so clones, about 89% of which appear only once. V is TRBV5-5 and J is TRBJ1-6; 7 bases map to TRBD1. Sequences were obtained from PBMCs or T cells enriched from blood (not recorded which). This receptor was identified in a young woman who had recovered from COVID-19. CDR3 amino acids: CASSSPTGPSYNSPLHF. CDR3 bases: TGTGCCAGCAGCTCCCCGACAGGGCCCTCCTATAATTCACCCCTCCACTTT.